This T cell receptor (beta chain) came from a study of T cells after yellow fever vaccination. Overall study context: Preparation used SMART-Seq v4 Ultra Low Input for the low-cell-number fractions.

The TCR cDNA carried a universal primer site and UMIs from 5'RACE template switching. TCRdb itself ran the 5' RACE reads through MiXCR, one entry per CDR3 protein. The sample holds some 500,000 distinct CDR3 sequences, 13% seen once. CDR3 length: 14 residues. Germline V gene lookup returns CDR1 SQVTM and CDR2 ANQGSEA. Trimming shortened V by 4 bases and J by 2 bases, and 13 bases separated the two germline ends. This clonotype was detected many times. Antigen specificity is unknown. Study-wide results and limits: Most clones from primary vaccination were detected again post-booster (roughly 96% CD4, about 88% CD8). High-abundance clonotypes from the bulk population could contaminate FACS-sorted repertoires.

Source: PBMCs, taken on the day of the yellow fever booster vaccination. The receptor was derived from a man aged 30-40 years who received the YFV17D yellow fever vaccine. The V gene is TRBV29-1, the J gene TRBJ2-3; D gene uncertain. The CDR3 sequence is CSVAGPWPTDTQYF. CDR3 sequence (DNA): TGCAGCGTTGCAGGTCCCTGGCCCACAGATACGCAGTATTTT.